The clone carrying this T cell receptor (beta chain) was recorded many times. Its specificity is not known. Arm-PCR of CDR3 regions and iRepertoire HTBI primers were used to build TCR beta libraries. TCRdb redid the calling of the multiplex PCR reads with MiXCR, one entry per CDR3 protein. The table lists roughly 500,000 distinct CDR3 sequences, roughly 13% of them singletons. The V gene's germline CDR1 is SGHTA and CDR2 FQGNSA. The CDR3 contains 16 residues. V was clipped by 2 bases and J by 2 bases, with 14 bases between them. The data stem from a study of regulatory T cells in long-lasting Graves disease. As for the study in general: Graves' patients, newly diagnosed, had taken antithyroid drugs under 3 months.

Time point in this sample: newly diagnosed GD, antithyroid drugs for less than 3 months. Researchers made the TCR library from RNA that was extracted from PBMCs. Study observations and caveats: TCR diversity in persistent Graves' patients was below that of newly diagnosed ones. Comparison showed that persistent patients shared more public clonotypes (about 2,700) than new patients (approximately 870).

This same sample was also part of a study on T cells in Graves' hyperthyroidism and ophthalmopathy.

The material sequenced was peripheral blood mononuclear cells (PBMCs), taken at new diagnosis, from a patient treated with antithyroid drugs. This clonotype originated in a man aged 25 to 45 with Graves disease. V and J are TRBV7-2 and TRBJ2-3; possible D gene TRBD2, 6 bases. The CDR3 DNA reads as TGTGCCAGCAGCTTAATCGGCGCGGGGCCCACAGATACGCAGTATTTT. Translated: CASSLIGAGPTDTQYF.